These 9 T cell receptor beta chains originate from one sample sequenced in a study of CD8 T cells in ankylosing spondylitis. TCRdb recomputed calls from the 5' RACE reads with MiXCR, one row per CDR3 protein. The sample has roughly 350,000 distinct CDR3 sequences; less than 9.5% are singletons. These receptors are not linked to any known antigen. Regarding the study as a whole: There was a TCR beta motif, made of fewer than 10 highly homologous variants, that appeared characteristic of ankylosing spondylitis blood.

The sequencing sample was made of blood, either unsorted or a sorted T cell fraction (not recorded which). The receptors come from a male donor with ankylosing spondylitis.

In its sample, this clonotype was seen many times. The V and J genes are TRBV5-6 and TRBJ2-3; TRBD2 aligns across 12 bases. V shed 0 bases and J 4 bases; nucleotides not matched to a gene: 12. The CDR3 contains 19 residues. CDR1 is SGHDT and CDR2 is YYEEEE in the germline V gene. CDR3 in DNA: TGTGCCAGCAGCTTGGTGCTAGCGGGAGGGCCGGGTAAAGCAGATACGCAGTATTTT. It yields the protein CASSLVLAGGPGKADTQYF.

This chain uses TRBV9 with TRBJ2-7; no clear D gene. The CDR3 totals 15 residues. V was shortened by 0 bases and J by 2 bases, with 12 bases between the two germline ends. Germline V lookup: CDR1 SGDLS, CDR2 YYNGEE. The CDR3: CASSVAARFTYEQYF. CDR3 bases: TGTGCCAGCAGCGTAGCAGCGAGATTTACCTACGAGCAGTACTTC.

Only a few counts were recorded for this clonotype. This sequence joins TRBV5-6 and TRBJ2-5, with D perhaps matching TRBD1 (5 bases). V lost 1 base and J 4 bases, leaving 8 bases between the germline ends. Germline CDR1 reads SGHDT; CDR2 reads YYEEEE. This CDR3 contains 13 residues. CDR3 loop: CASSLLRAETQYF. CDR3 nucleotide sequence: TGTGCCAGCAGCTTGCTCAGGGCAGAGACCCAGTACTTC.

This clonotype was seen a handful of times. The chain employs TRBV29-1 and TRBJ1-1, with a tentative D call TRBD1 (5 bases). The CDR3 covers 14 residues. CDR1 SQVTM and CDR2 ANQGSEA come from the germline V gene. V dropped 7 bases and J dropped 0 bases, with 15 bases sitting between them. In DNA, the CDR3 is TGCAGCGCTGGCAGGGAGTGGGTGAACACTGAAGCTTTCTTT. Translation: CSAGREWVNTEAFF.

This clonotype was seen ten or more times. The chain employs TRBV7-8 and TRBJ2-5; TRBD2 matches 7 bases. The CDR3 sequence is 16 residues long. V lost 5 bases to trimming and J lost 2 bases; unmatched junction nucleotides: 11. Germline assignment: CDR1 SGHVS and CDR2 FQNEAQ. The CDR3 DNA follows: TGTGCCAGCAGCCCCCTGGGAGGGAGCGGTCAAGAGACCCAGTACTTC. Encoded protein: CASSPLGGSGQETQYF. The full variable domain, its missing parts supplied by reference TRBV7-8 and TRBJ2-5, is GAGVSQSPRYKVAKRGQDVALRCDPISGHVSLFWYQQALGQGPEFLTYFQNEAQLDKSGLPSDRFFAERPEGSVSTLKIQRTQQEDSAVYLCASSPLGGSGQETQYFGPGTRLLVL.

This clonotype was found a few times. The V gene is TRBV7-2, the J gene TRBJ1-5, with a possible D match to TRBD1 (6 bases). V lost 5 bases and J lost 0, with 8 bases in between. CDR1 and CDR2 from the germline V gene are SGHTA and FQGNSA. The CDR3 runs to 14 residues. The CDR3 loop is CASSMDSSNQPQHF. The CDR3 DNA follows: TGTGCCAGCAGCATGGACAGTAGCAATCAGCCCCAGCATTTT.

This clonotype was counted between two and nine times. The chain carries TRBV6-1 and TRBJ2-7; TRBD1 matches 9 bases. Germline V gene sequence: CDR1 MNHNS, CDR2 SASEGT. Trimming took 5 bases from V and 4 from J; bases not matched to a gene: 9. This CDR3 region has 15 residues. The CDR3 DNA reads as TGTGCCAGCAGTAAGAGGGGACAGGGTTATTACGAGCAGTACTTC. Its protein product is CASSKRGQGYYEQYF.

This clonotype was observed a handful of times. The chain links TRBV2 to TRBJ2-7; TRBD2 agrees at 8 bases. The CDR3 length is 14 residues. V trimming: 6 bases; J trimming: 6 bases; junction bases outside the gene matches: 10. The germline CDR1 and CDR2 sequences are SNHLY and FYNNEI. The CDR3: CASRGLGTAPEQYF. Here the CDR3 DNA reads TGTGCCAGCAGGGGACTAGGGACCGCCCCCGAGCAGTACTTC.

This clonotype was counted many times. The rearrangement uses TRBV30 and TRBJ2-2; unclear D gene. The CDR3 runs 13 residues. The germline V and J ends were trimmed by 0 bases and 1 base, with 3 bases remaining between them. CDR1 and CDR2 from the germline V gene are GTSNPN and SVGIG (reference sequence). CDR3 region: CAWSVLNTGELFF. The CDR3 nucleotides are TGTGCCTGGAGTGTATTGAACACCGGGGAGCTGTTTTTT.